A single sample gave rise to the 27 T cell receptor beta chains below, sequenced in a study of T-cell reconstitution after alpha-beta-depleted transplantation in children. Preparation of the TCRbeta library was carried out with unique molecular identifiers. MiXCR was run by TCRdb on the PCR reads, yielding one entry per CDR3 protein. Of about 980,000 distinct CDR3 sequences detected, 25% to 30% appear once; the ten largest clones hold 28%. The material sequenced was PBMCs, mostly from graft donor cells, taken 360 days after TCRalphabeta/CD19-depleted stem cell transplant. Receptor source: a boy under two years old who had a stem cell transplant for SCID, so the T cells may come from the graft donor.

V is TRBV12-3 or TRBV12-4 and J is TRBJ1-2, with D unresolved. CDR3 size: 11 residues. The V end lost 5 bases, the J end lost 4 bases, and 5 bases lay between the germline ends. The CDR3 region has the DNA TGTGCCAGCAGTCGCGGCTATGGCTACACCTTC. Residues: CASSRGYGYTF.

The chain has TRBV5-4 and TRBJ2-5; 13 positions match TRBD2. The CDR3 length is 16 residues. Per germline, CDR1 SGHNT and CDR2 YYREEE (reference sequence). J was trimmed by 2 bases and V by 2 bases; bases with no gene match: 3. CDR3 nucleotide sequence: TGTGCCAGCAGCTTACGACTAGCGGGGGGTCAAGAGACCCAGTACTTC. It translates to CASSLRLAGGQETQYF. Looking up the rest from reference TRBV5-4 and TRBJ2-5 gives the full variable domain: ETGVTQSPTHLIKTRGQQVTLRCSSQSGHNTVSWYQQALGQGPQFIFQYYREEENGRGNFPPRFSGLQFPNYSSELNVNALELDDSALYLCASSLRLAGGQETQYFGPGTRLLVL.

The J gene is TRBJ1-2, the V gene TRBV12-3 or TRBV12-4; 8 bases are shared with TRBD1. CDR3 length: 14 amino acids. V trimming: 7 bases; J trimming: 5 bases; junction bases outside the gene matches: 9. The CDR3 loop reads CASTWAGQAYGYTF. The CDR3 DNA reads as TGTGCCAGCACCTGGGCGGGACAGGCTTATGGCTACACCTTC.

This clonotype came up a few times. V usage is TRBV7-3 and J usage is TRBJ2-2, with 7 bases that match TRBD1. Germline CDR1 reads SGHTA; CDR2 reads FQGTGA. The CDR3 extends over 14 amino acids. V gave up 3 bases and J gave up 8 bases; unmatched junction bases: 6. The CDR3 DNA sequence: TGTGCCAGCAGCTTTACAGGGGCCCAGGGGGAGCTGTTTTTT. This encodes CASSFTGAQGELFF.

V usage is TRBV19 and J usage is TRBJ1-6; D not resolved. Germline CDR1 is LNHDA and CDR2 is SQIVND (reference sequence). With 3 bases removed from V and 11 bases from J, the gap between germline ends came to 17 bases. The CDR3 extends over 15 amino acids. The CDR3 bases are TGTGCCAGTAGTATGGGAACGCCCGGATTGGCACCCCTCCACTTT. This encodes CASSMGTPGLAPLHF.

The V call is TRBV20-1, the J call TRBJ2-1; 15 nucleotides line up with TRBD2. Losses at the gene ends were 1 base for V and 7 bases for J; bases not matched to a gene: 8. Germline assignment: CDR1 DFQATT and CDR2 SNEGSKA (reference sequence). The CDR3 is 17 residues long. For the CDR3, the DNA is TGCAGTGCTAGAGCAGGGACTAGCGGGGGGCCGGGGAATGAGCAGTTCTTC. Its protein product is CSARAGTSGGPGNEQFF.

This chain links TRBV7-8 with TRBJ2-7; 7 bases fit TRBD1. Germline CDR1 reads SGHVS; CDR2 reads FQNEAQ. The CDR3 spans 13 residues. Unmatched junction bases numbered 4, after V lost 5 bases and J lost 3 bases. The CDR3 region is CASSPGQHYEQYF. The CDR3 bases are TGTGCCAGCAGCCCGGGACAGCACTACGAGCAGTACTTC.

The chain joins TRBV9 to TRBJ1-1, with D unclear. Looked up from germline, CDR1 is SGDLS and CDR2 is YYNGEE. The CDR3 is 15 amino acids. Trimming removed 3 bases from V and 0 bases from J, with 12 bases in between. CDR3 DNA: TGTGCCAGCAGCGCTTCCTTGGTTATGAACACTGAAGCTTTCTTT. Protein product: CASSASLVMNTEAFF.

This chain joins TRBV20-1 and TRBJ1-1; D might be TRBD1 (5 bases). Germline V gene lookup returns CDR1 DFQATT and CDR2 SNEGSKA (reference sequence). The CDR3 covers 10 residues. CDR3 loop: CGGTYTEAFF. Written as DNA, the CDR3 is TGCGGGGGAACTTACACTGAAGCTTTCTTT.

V gene TRBV4-3 combines with J gene TRBJ2-5; D possibly corresponds to TRBD2 (5 bases). Per germline, CDR1 LGHNA and CDR2 YSLEER. V gave up 0 bases and J gave up 11 bases, with 13 bases separating them. This CDR3 comprises 13 residues. The CDR3 DNA is TGCGCCAGCAGCCAAGATAGAGGGCAGATTCAGTACTTC. Amino acids: CASSQDRGQIQYF.

The chain has TRBV4-2 and TRBJ2-2; 7 nucleotides match TRBD2. The CDR3 length is 16 residues. Germline CDR1 and CDR2: LGHNA and YNFKEQ. With 1 base clipped from V and 4 bases from J, the junction kept 6 bases outside the gene matches. The DNA of the CDR3 is TGTGCCAGCAGCCAAGGGGGGGGACCGATCACCGGGGAGCTGTTTTTT. This codes for CASSQGGGPITGELFF.

The chain joins TRBV5-1 to TRBJ2-1; TRBD2 might be the D (5 bases). Trimming left V 4 bases short and J 6 bases short, with 17 bases between. The CDR3 sequence is 15 residues long. Germline CDR1 SGHRS, CDR2 YFSETQ. The CDR3 nucleotides are TGCGCCAGCAGCGCGGACCCCGGGGTAGGCAATGAGCAGTTCTTC. Translated: CASSADPGVGNEQFF. The whole variable domain, remainder taken from reference TRBV5-1 and TRBJ2-1, is KAGVTQTPRYLIKTRGQQVTLSCSPISGHRSVSWYQQTPGQGLQFLFEYFSETQRNKGNFPGRFSGRQFSNSRSEMNVSTLELGDSALYLCASSADPGVGNEQFFGPGTRLTVL.

This clonotype has only a few counts. This chain connects TRBV12-3 or TRBV12-4 to TRBJ1-1; maybe TRBD1 (6 bases). CDR3 size: 14 residues. Between the trimmed V and J ends, which lost 6 bases and 1 base, there was a span of 12 bases. DNA of the CDR3: TGTGCCAGCAGCCCCACAGGGAAGAACACTGAAGCTTTCTTT. This translates into CASSPTGKNTEAFF.

This chain joins TRBV12-3 or TRBV12-4 and TRBJ2-5; no clear D. Trimming removed 0 bases at V and 4 bases at J, with 9 bases between. This CDR3 has 14 amino acids. The CDR3 region is CASSLADATETQYF. The CDR3 nucleotides read TGTGCCAGCAGTTTAGCAGATGCCACAGAGACCCAGTACTTC.

This clonotype has ten or more counts. Relative to the germline gene, one junction end is altered; a read error may explain this. J is TRBJ1-5 and V is TRBV5-1; D is unresolved. The CDR3 is made up of 14 amino acids. Germline-derived CDR1 and CDR2 are SGHRS and YFSETQ. CDR3 DNA sequence: TGTGCCAGCAGTTTGGGTGGGCGGAATCAGCCCCAGCATTTT. It specifies CASSLGGRNQPQHF.

J is TRBJ1-3 and V is TRBV21-1. TRBV21-1 is a listed pseudogene. The CDR3 contains 15 residues. CDR3 in amino acids: CASSGFTGSGNTIYF. The CDR3 DNA reads as TGTGCCAGCAGCGGTTTTACAGGGTCTGGAAACACCATATATTTT.

This clonotype has more than one count but fewer than ten. The chain joins TRBV5-1 to TRBJ2-6; the D gene is possibly TRBD2 (5 bases). Germline assignment: CDR1 SGHRS and CDR2 YFSETQ. The germline V and J ends were trimmed by 1 base and 11 bases, with 13 bases remaining between them. CDR3 length: 14 residues. Written as DNA, the CDR3 is TGCGCCAGCAGCTTGAAGGAGGTTCGGGACGTCCTGACTTTC. It yields the protein CASSLKEVRDVLTF.

This clonotype was seen a few times. The chain has TRBV5-1 and TRBJ2-1, with a possible D match to TRBD1 (6 bases). Trimming stripped 7 bases from V and 8 bases from J, with 19 bases between. Germline V gene data show CDR1 as SGHRS and CDR2 as YFSETQ. The CDR3 has 14 amino acids. CDR3 sequence reads: CASGVGQSSDEQFF. CDR3 sequence (DNA): TGCGCCAGCGGAGTAGGACAGTCCTCTGATGAGCAGTTCTTC.

This clonotype appeared once. CDR3 protein: CASSWRPAPDEQYF. The CDR3 bases are TGTGCCAGCAGTTGGCGCCCCGCCCCCGACGAGCAGTACTTC. The rearrangement links TRBV12-3 or TRBV12-4 to TRBJ2-7; D not certain. V lost 4 bases and J lost 5, with 15 bases in between. The CDR3 has 14 amino acids.

This chain links TRBV3-1 with TRBJ2-2; the D gene is possibly TRBD1 (6 bases). The CDR3 has 13 residues. Germline CDR1 is LGHDT and CDR2 is YNNKEL (reference sequence). Trimming cost V 1 base and J 6 bases, with 6 bases left between them. The chain's CDR3 is CASSQAGAGELFF. In DNA, the CDR3 is TGTGCCAGCAGCCAAGCAGGGGCCGGGGAGCTGTTTTTT. The full variable domain, rest sourced from reference TRBV3-1 and TRBJ2-2, is DTAVSQTPKYLVTQMGNDKSIKCEQNLGHDTMYWYKQDSKKFLKIMFSYNNKELIINETVPNRFSPKSPDKAHLNLHINSLELGDSAVYFCASSQAGAGELFFGEGSRLTVL.

This clonotype was seen more than once but under ten times. The V call is TRBV20-1, the J call TRBJ2-2, with 11 bases identical to TRBD1. V was pared by 4 bases and J by 5 bases, with 9 bases of the junction left unmatched. The CDR3 sequence is 16 residues long. Germline-derived CDR1 and CDR2 are DFQATT and SNEGSKA (reference sequence). The CDR3 nucleotides read TGCAGTGCTAAGGGAGGGACAGGGGGATATACCGGGGAGCTGTTTTTT. Its translation: CSAKGGTGGYTGELFF.

The rearrangement joins TRBV29-1 to TRBJ2-1, with D possibly TRBD2 on 5 matching bases. The V gene lost 8 bases and the J gene lost 12 bases, with 17 bases spanning the gap. CDR1 SQVTM and CDR2 ANQGSEA come from the germline V gene. CDR3 length: 11 amino acids. The CDR3 sequence: CSPRTVRGQFF. The CDR3 coding sequence is TGCAGCCCCAGGACGGTTCGGGGGCAGTTCTTC.

This clonotype has only a few counts. The genes are TRBV12-3 or TRBV12-4 and TRBJ1-2; possible D gene TRBD1, 5 bases. The CDR3 runs to 14 residues. Between the trimmed V and J ends, which lost 3 bases and 8 bases, there was a span of 16 bases. CDR3 residues: CASSLGRVLAGYTF. CDR3 sequence (DNA): TGTGCCAGCAGTTTGGGCAGGGTCCTCGCGGGCTACACCTTC.

The V gene is TRBV4-1, the J gene TRBJ2-3, with a tentative D call TRBD1 (5 bases). The CDR3 is 16 amino acids. Germline loops: CDR1 MGHRA, CDR2 YSYEKL. Trimming removed 0 bases at V and 2 bases at J, with 12 bases between. The CDR3 DNA reads TGCGCCAGCAGCCAAGATAGAGACAGATTCACAGATACGCAGTATTTT. Its protein product is CASSQDRDRFTDTQYF.

This clonotype appeared once. V gene TRBV6-2 or TRBV6-3 combines with J gene TRBJ2-3; tentatively, D is TRBD1 (6 bases). Looked up from germline, CDR1 is MNHEY and CDR2 is SVGEGT. Deletions cut 9 bases from V and 7 bases from J, with 11 bases between. CDR3 size: 11 residues. The CDR3 bases are TGTGCCAGTGGACAGCGCCATACGCAGTATTTT. Translating gives CASGQRHTQYF.

This clonotype was seen only a few times. V is TRBV12-3 or TRBV12-4 and J is TRBJ2-7; no reliable D call. The V end lost 5 bases, the J end lost 7 bases, and 12 bases lay between the germline ends. The length of the CDR3 is 12 residues. CDR3 amino acids: CASSGVFWEQYF. The CDR3 nucleotides read TGTGCCAGCAGTGGGGTTTTCTGGGAGCAGTACTTC.

This clonotype has more than one count but fewer than ten. The CDR3 loop is CSARGPGLVVDTEAFF. The CDR3 DNA reads as TGCAGTGCTAGAGGTCCGGGACTGGTAGTGGACACTGAAGCTTTCTTT. The V and J genes are TRBV20-1 and TRBJ1-1; tentative D call: TRBD1 (5 bases). The germline V and J ends were trimmed by 1 base and 3 bases, with 18 bases remaining between them. CDR3 length: 16 residues. Germline assignment: CDR1 DFQATT and CDR2 SNEGSKA (reference sequence).